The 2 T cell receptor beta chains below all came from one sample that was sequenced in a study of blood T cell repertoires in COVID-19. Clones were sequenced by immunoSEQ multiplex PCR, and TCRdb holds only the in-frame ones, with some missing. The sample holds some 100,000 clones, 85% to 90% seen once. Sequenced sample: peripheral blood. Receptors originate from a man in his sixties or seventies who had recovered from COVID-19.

The CDR3 reads CASRIQGVGYTF. The CDR3 DNA reads as TGTGCCAGCAGGATACAGGGGGTCGGCTACACCTTC. This chain connects TRBV28 to TRBJ1-2, with 8 positions matching TRBD1. Looked up from germline, CDR1 is MDHEN and CDR2 is SYDVKM. The CDR3 consists of 12 residues. Losses at the gene ends were 6 bases for V and 8 bases for J; bases not matched to a gene: 5.

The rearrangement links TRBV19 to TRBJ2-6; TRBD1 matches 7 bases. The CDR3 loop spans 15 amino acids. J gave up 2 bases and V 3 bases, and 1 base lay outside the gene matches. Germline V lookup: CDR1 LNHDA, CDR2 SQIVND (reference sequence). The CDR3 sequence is CASSIDRAGANVLTF. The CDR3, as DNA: TGTGCCAGTAGTATTGACAGGGCTGGGGCCAACGTCCTGACTTTC.